Detailed here is one T cell receptor beta chain. Given a much more abundant clone one base away, this may be a read error. The CDR3 is 15 amino acids. V gave up 6 bases and J gave up 5 bases, with 17 bases separating them. Germline loops: CDR1 MNHNY, CDR2 SVGAGI (reference sequence). The record originates from a study of tumor-infiltrating lymphocytes in primary liver carcinoma. The investigators made TCR beta cDNA from about 500 ng total RNA, using a constant-region primer. Investigators got TCR beta libraries out of three nested multiplex PCR rounds, done with slightly modified ARM-PCR. The opening two PCR rounds, 10 cycles each, paired TRBV1-TRBV30 forward primers with a C-beta reverse primer. TCRdb re-called the multiplex PCR reads with MiXCR, one entry per CDR3 protein. The table shows around 120,000 distinct CDR3 sequences, with around 62% occurring only once. Without any cell sorting, roughly 17-31 mg of bulk tissue yielded co-extracted RNA and DNA. No patient had received treatment, and all had chronic HBV infection.

The sequenced sample was liver tumor tissue from sampling region 1. Subset noted: tumor region T1, superior pole. The chain carries TRBV6-6 and TRBJ2-1, with D possibly matching TRBD2 (5 bases). This TCR was recovered from a woman aged 60-75 years with primary liver carcinoma and hepatitis B virus infection. Here the CDR3 DNA reads TGTGCCAGCAGCTCCCCGGGAAGGACCGACAATGAGCAGTTCTTC. It yields the protein CASSSPGRTDNEQFF.